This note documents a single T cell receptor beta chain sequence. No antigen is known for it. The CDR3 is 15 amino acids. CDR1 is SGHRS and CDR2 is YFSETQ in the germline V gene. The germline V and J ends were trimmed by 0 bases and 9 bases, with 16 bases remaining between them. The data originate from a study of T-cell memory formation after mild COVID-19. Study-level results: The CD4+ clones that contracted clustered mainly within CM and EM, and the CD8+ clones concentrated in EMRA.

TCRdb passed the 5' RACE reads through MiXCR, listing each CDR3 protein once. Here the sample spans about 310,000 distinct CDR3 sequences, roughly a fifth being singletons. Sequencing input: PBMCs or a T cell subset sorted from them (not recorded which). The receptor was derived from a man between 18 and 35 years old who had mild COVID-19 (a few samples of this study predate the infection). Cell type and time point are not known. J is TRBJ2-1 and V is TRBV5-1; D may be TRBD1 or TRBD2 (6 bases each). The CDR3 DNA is TGCGCCAGCAGCTTGGGGGGGGCCCGGATTGGTGAGCAGTTCTTC. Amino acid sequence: CASSLGGARIGEQFF.